The source of this T cell receptor beta chain is a study of CXCR3-negative and CXCR3-positive naive CD8 T cells. Study-wide findings and caveats: Cryopreserved cells showed partially decreased CXCR3 expression, and most assays used fresh PBMCs. Against CXCR3-negative naive cells, CXCR3-positive naive cells showed more hydrophobic TRB CDR3s.

Preparation of TRB cDNA libraries relied on 5' RACE carrying UMI labels. TCRdb re-called the 5' RACE reads; one entry per CDR3 protein, DNA not given. Its listing shows some 130,000 distinct CDR3 sequences. CD8+ T cell subsets were each sorted in triplicate, approximately 300,000 cells apiece. Concerning this clonotype: Its matching antigen is unknown.

The CDR3 has 14 amino acids. The chain combines TRBV12-3 or TRBV12-4 with TRBJ1-1; with no DNA, the TCRdb D assignment of TRBD1 cannot be verified. The sample was naive CXCR3- CD8+ T cells from blood. Indicated subset: CD45RO-CCR7+CD27+CD95- naive CD8+ T cells lacking CXCR3 (TNR3-). This sequence originates from a human donor in good health. Some clones in this sample may be carry-over from other donors' samples. The CDR3 is CASSSLGVNTEAFF.